A selection of T cell receptor beta chains follows, all from one sample in a study of human T cells and chemical hapten exposure. TCRdb redid the calling of the RACE reads with MiXCR, one entry per CDR3 protein. The top ten clones hold over 2% of a sample with 380,000 or so distinct CDR3 sequences, more than 4.5% of them seen once. The source was whole blood, collected in connection with sensitization to the hapten diphenylcyclopropenone (DPC). These TCRs come from a woman aged 50 to 60 with alopecia areata. Some clones in this sample may be carry-over from other donors' samples. The CDR3 runs from the conserved cysteine through the conserved F or W. The order of the fields is J gene, D gene, V gene, CDR3 protein. A D gene is named only where the DNA matches it firmly.

j_gene: TRBJ2-1
d_gene: .
v_gene: TRBV12-3/TRBV12-4
CDR3aa: CASSLRGAYYEQFF

j_gene: TRBJ2-5
d_gene: .
v_gene: TRBV7-8
CDR3aa: CASGDSQQTQYF

j_gene: TRBJ2-7
d_gene: TRBD2
v_gene: TRBV6-2/TRBV6-3
CDR3aa: CASSHPGDGRRRGEQYF

j_gene: TRBJ1-2
d_gene: TRBD1
v_gene: TRBV29-1
CDR3aa: CSVEPPQGADYGYTF

j_gene: TRBJ1-1
d_gene: .
v_gene: TRBV4-1
CDR3aa: CASSQDRGTEAFF

j_gene: TRBJ2-7
d_gene: .
v_gene: TRBV5-1
CDR3aa: CASSQTGTYEQYF

j_gene: TRBJ1-6
d_gene: .
v_gene: TRBV6-1
CDR3aa: CASSEKRGVYSPLHF

j_gene: TRBJ2-7
d_gene: .
v_gene: TRBV29-1
CDR3aa: CSVAVRVFSYEQYF

j_gene: TRBJ1-2
d_gene: .
v_gene: TRBV19
CDR3aa: CASSIRNYGYTF

j_gene: TRBJ1-1
d_gene: TRBD1
v_gene: TRBV6-2/TRBV6-3
CDR3aa: CASINRDRGRSTEAFF

j_gene: TRBJ2-5
d_gene: .
v_gene: TRBV29-1
CDR3aa: CSVRSWGAEETQYF

j_gene: TRBJ1-2
d_gene: .
v_gene: TRBV6-1
CDR3aa: CASRKSYGYTF

j_gene: TRBJ2-5
d_gene: .
v_gene: TRBV5-6
CDR3aa: CASSLQRRETQYF

j_gene: TRBJ1-1
d_gene: .
v_gene: TRBV7-2
CDR3aa: CASSLAGVAEAFF

j_gene: TRBJ1-5
d_gene: .
v_gene: TRBV7-2
CDR3aa: CASSSNAWGFQHF

j_gene: TRBJ1-2
d_gene: .
v_gene: TRBV12-3/TRBV12-4
CDR3aa: CASSPSAGFNGYTF

j_gene: TRBJ2-2
d_gene: .
v_gene: TRBV6-7
CDR3aa: CASSYPRGDGGELFF